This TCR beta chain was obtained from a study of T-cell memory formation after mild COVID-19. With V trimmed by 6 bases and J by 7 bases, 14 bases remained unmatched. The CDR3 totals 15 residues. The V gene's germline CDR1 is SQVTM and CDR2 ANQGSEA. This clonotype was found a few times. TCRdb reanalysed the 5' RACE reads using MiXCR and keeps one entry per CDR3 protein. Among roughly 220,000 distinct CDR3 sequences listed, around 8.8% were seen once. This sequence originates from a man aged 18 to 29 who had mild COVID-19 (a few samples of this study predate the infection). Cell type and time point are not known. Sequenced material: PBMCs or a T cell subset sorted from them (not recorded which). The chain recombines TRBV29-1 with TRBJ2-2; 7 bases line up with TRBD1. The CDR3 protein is CSVVDRRNARGELFF. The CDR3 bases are TGCAGCGTCGTGGACAGGAGAAACGCCCGCGGGGAGCTGTTTTTT.